The entry below gives a single T cell receptor beta chain sequence along with its context. The clone's antigen remains unknown. No base-level quality is on record; no much larger clone is a single base apart. CD8 naive samples consisted of CD45RO-negative cells that were positively selected for CCR7, yielding a CD45RA+CCR7+ population without TemRA cells. The donors were healthy, HIV-negative adults who had no recently reported acute infections or vaccinations. Every donor was a Caucasian adult residing in Nashville, Tennessee, USA. Blood was collected by leukapheresis, and PBMCs were isolated by Ficoll-Histopaque density gradient centrifugation and then cryopreserved in liquid nitrogen vapor phase. Analytical flow cytometry was used to check the purity and quantity of each magnetically sorted T cell population. Each sorted fraction had its genomic DNA isolated and then quantified by UV absorbance on a Nanodrop 2000c.

These data come from a study of shared clonotypes between healthy human individuals (TCRdb year 2020). About the full investigation: The cohort comprised a couple of women and three men aged 18 to 49 years. Per donor, three plates each were used for CD4 naive and CD4 memory, two for CD8 naive, and one for CD8 memory. Between about 0.94 and 8.9 billion PBMCs per donor were obtained by leukapheresis. Different laboratories and diverse techniques were used to prepare libraries and sequence TCR repertoires, to increase sequencing depth and limit assay-specific biases. Blood TCR repertoires of five healthy adults were deeply sequenced to estimate repertoire size and the extent of clonotype sharing between individuals. Overall results and qualifications from the work: Estimated clonotype richness was generally larger for naive than for memory subsets. Pairwise subsampling indicated that sequencing depth was expected to affect the degree of clonotype sharing among donors. The genetic and exposure-history diversity represented was limited by the small number of donors. Higher generation probabilities were observed for clonotypes shared by all four sorted-subset donors than for non-shared clonotypes. Sharing across a handful of donors was observed for approximately 4.6% of naive CD4, over 3% of naive CD8, over 2% of memory CD4, and about 0.4% of memory CD8 clonotypes. Rarefaction of sorted-subset datasets indicated incomplete sequencing despite the large sequencing depth. Only blood was sampled, and tissue TCR repertoires likely differ from those in blood.

The CDR3, from cysteine to phenylalanine, totals 14 residues. The only DNA kept is the CDR3, 42 bases in frame from the first base. V is reduced by 1 base and J by 5 bases, leaving a spacing of 12 bases between them. CDR1 SQVTM and CDR2 ANQGSEA were looked up in the germline V gene. Using the deep immunoSEQ assay, multiplex PCR amplified TCR CDR3 regions from genomic DNA. Extracted genomic DNA from each cell subset was spread evenly across all wells of several immunoSEQ 96-well plates, with each plate serving as a replicate. For sorted subsets, about 210 ng of genomic DNA, equivalent to around 29,000 T cell genomes, went into each replicate PCR. The purified libraries were quantified using a Qubit 3.0 fluorometer, sized with a Bioanalyzer 2100, and then quantified again using the KAPA Library Quantification kit. Each immunoSEQ 96-well plate was sequenced on its own single-read 150-cycle Illumina NextSeq 550 flow cell. As for the authors' bioinformatics: Because the immunoSEQ output included only junctional sequences and no quality scores, the filtering could not be the same as the filtering used for full-length reads. Sequences were annotated with PyIR, a Python wrapper for IgBLAST v1.9, using IMGT germline references to assign V/J genes and CDR3. Reads were removed for weak V/J assignments (E-value above 1e-6), missing CDR3, stop codons, out-of-frame junctions, or ambiguous translated residues. V3J clonotypes were defined as sequences sharing the same inferred V gene, J gene, and CDR3 amino acid sequence. The percentage overlap between two repertoires was calculated by dividing the number of shared unique clonotypes by the size of the smaller repertoire. RTK rarefaction, the Chao1 estimator, and Recon v2.1 estimates of unobserved clonotypes were used to assess repertoire richness. Generation probabilities were computed with OLGA for all TCRbeta clonotypes obtained by the gDNA method from several donors. The table was pulled from immuneACCESS by TCRdb, which kept in-frame rearrangements only. Such tables lose some clones; where checked, under half of the loss comes from unresolved V genes, and the rest has no known cause. Clonal size and the V and J genes are those of that table, whereas D and trimming came from the DNA. The sample table lists under 600,000 clones, 95% to 98% of them with a count of one. The ten largest clonotypes hold 0.25% to 0.35% of the sample.

Sample: naive CD8+ T cells sorted from blood. The sample's cell subset or site label, decoded: CD45RA+CCR7+. The chain employs TRBV29-1 and TRBJ2-1; the D gene is perhaps TRBD1 or TRBD2, each of them matching over 6 bases. The origin of this receptor is a man aged 25 to 40 in good health. DNA sequence: TGCAGCGTTGAAGCGGGAGAGGGGGACAATGAGCAGTTCTTC. This gives the protein CSVEAGEGDNEQFF.